Below are 10 T cell receptor beta chains sequenced from a single sample in a study of PD-1 blockade in classical Hodgkin lymphoma. Generated by immunoSEQ multiplex PCR, the TCRdb table keeps only in-frame clones and is missing some. The sample holds 95,000 or so clones, approximately 83% seen once. Brentuximab vedotin exposure varied, and every patient relapsed after autologous stem cell transplantation. Sequenced material: peripheral blood mononuclear cells (PBMCs), taken at baseline. The receptors were sampled from a human donor with classical Hodgkin lymphoma.

At least ten counts were recorded for this clone. This sequence joins TRBV7-9 and TRBJ2-1, with D perhaps matching TRBD2 (6 bases). The CDR3 has 14 residues. V was pared by 1 base and J by 9 bases, with 13 bases between. The V gene's germline CDR1 is SEHNR and CDR2 FQNEAQ (reference sequence). CDR3 protein: CASSLGRAASEQFF. CDR3 in DNA: TGTGCCAGCAGCTTAGGGAGGGCCGCATCTGAGCAGTTCTTC.

V usage is TRBV10-3 and J usage is TRBJ2-1, with 8 bases identical to TRBD1. CDR3 length: 18 residues. Trimming took 3 bases from V and 5 from J; bases not matched to a gene: 15. Germline CDR1 and CDR2: ENHRY and SYGVKD. This CDR3 reads CAISDPGRTGPTHNEQFF. DNA for the CDR3: TGTGCCATCAGTGACCCAGGTCGGACAGGGCCAACTCACAATGAGCAGTTCTTC.

This clone was seen more than once but under ten times. The chain links TRBV10-3 to TRBJ1-1; TRBD1 is a possible D gene (5 bases). Germline loops: CDR1 ENHRY, CDR2 SYGVKD. V lost 4 bases to trimming and J lost 3 bases, with 9 bases between them. The length of the CDR3 is 13 residues. The CDR3 is CAISAGEHTEAFF. The CDR3 region has the DNA TGTGCCATCAGTGCGGGGGAGCACACTGAAGCTTTCTTT.

This chain connects TRBV11-3 to TRBJ2-1; TRBD2 is a possible D gene (7 bases). CDR1 and CDR2 from the germline V gene are SGHNT and YENEEA. The CDR3 length is 14 residues. Deletions cut 8 bases from V and 7 bases from J, with 18 bases between. The CDR3, as DNA: TGTGCCAGCTCCGGGGGGCTAACCCCTAATGAGCAGTTCTTC. This gives the protein CASSGGLTPNEQFF.

The genes are TRBV19 and TRBJ2-7; no clear D gene. Germline V gene data show CDR1 as LNHDA and CDR2 as SQIVND (reference sequence). The CDR3 consists of 13 residues. Trimming removed 4 bases at V and 3 bases at J, with 10 bases between. In DNA, the CDR3 is TGTGCCAGTAGTACGACTTTGGGCTACGAGCAGTACTTC. It is translated as CASSTTLGYEQYF. The entire variable domain, with the rest obtained from reference TRBV19 and TRBJ2-7, is as follows: DGGITQSPKYLFRKEGQNVTLSCEQNLNHDAMYWYRQDPGQGLRLIYYSQIVNDFQKGDIAEGYSVSREKKESFPLTVTSAQKNPTAFYLCASSTTLGYEQYFGPGTRLTVT.

This sequence joins TRBV6-1 and TRBJ1-5, with 10 bases lining up with TRBD1. CDR1 is MNHNS, CDR2 SASEGT, per germline. V lost 6 bases and J lost 1; bases outside the gene matches: 3. The CDR3 runs to 15 residues. The CDR3 coding sequence is TGTGCCAGCAGGAGGGGACAGGGGAGCAATCAGCCCCAGCATTTT. Translating it yields CASRRGQGSNQPQHF.

The genes are TRBV2 and TRBJ1-4; a weak D match, TRBD1 (6 bases). Per germline, CDR1 SNHLY and CDR2 FYNNEI. The CDR3 consists of 14 residues. V was trimmed by 4 bases and J by 5 bases, leaving 11 bases between them. The CDR3 spells CASSVQGSNEKLFF. CDR3 DNA: TGTGCCAGCAGTGTTCAGGGGTCAAATGAAAAACTGTTTTTT.

The gene calls are TRBV7-6 and TRBJ2-7; possible D gene TRBD2, 5 bases. The germline CDR1 and CDR2 sequences are SGHVS and FNYEAQ. V was pared by 4 bases and J by 6 bases, with 13 bases between. CDR3 length: 13 amino acids. CDR3 loop: CASSSVPRAEQYF. CDR3 coding DNA: TGTGCCAGCAGCTCAGTCCCGAGGGCCGAGCAGTACTTC.

This clone came up once. The chain has TRBV6-5 and TRBJ2-7, with 7 bases aligning to TRBD1. The CDR3 is 13 amino acids. Germline-derived CDR1 and CDR2 are MNHEY and SVGAGI. The trim removed 6 bases at V and 2 bases at J, leaving 4 bases unmatched. In DNA, the CDR3 is TGTGCCAGCAGCACCGGGACAGCCTACGAGCAGTACTTC. Translated, it gives CASSTGTAYEQYF.

There are a few counts of this clone. The chain links TRBV4-2 to TRBJ2-5, with D possibly being TRBD2 (7 bases). The CDR3 runs to 18 residues. Germline V gives CDR1 LGHNA, CDR2 YNFKEQ. V was clipped by 0 bases and J by 0 bases, with 17 bases between them. CDR3 region: CASSQDLSGGLDQETQYF. The CDR3 bases are TGTGCCAGCAGCCAAGATTTATCCGGGGGGCTGGACCAAGAGACCCAGTACTTC.